This entry lists 32 T cell receptor beta chains sequenced from one sample in a study of T cells after yellow fever vaccination (dated by TCRdb to the late 2010s). The sample's treatment or condition label is to be understood as: live attenuated yellow fever vaccine strain. Library generation was performed with 5' RACE. Sequenced on an Illumina HiSeq 2500. In-frame beta chains were kept once TCRdb had trimmed the public reads at Q25 with fastp and called clones with MiXCR. Rows are combined by CDR3 protein, so each entry shows the most common genes and DNA. Within this sample are some 320,000 distinct CDR3 sequences, with 8.7% of them counted one time only. Of the sample, 18% falls within the top ten clones. The sequencing used PBMCs, collected on the day of the first yellow fever vaccination. The receptors were sampled from a man aged 18 to 30 who received the YFV17D yellow fever vaccine.

The V gene is TRBV6-2 or TRBV6-3, the J gene TRBJ2-7; TRBD1 or TRBD2 may be the D gene (6 bases each). This CDR3 is built from 15 residues. Between the trimmed V and J ends, which lost 7 bases and 7 bases, there was a span of 23 bases. The germline V gene has CDR1 MNHEY and CDR2 SVGEGT. The CDR3 nucleotides read TGTGCCAGCACCTCCTCCGTCCGGGGGCCGGAAGAGCAGTACGTC. Translated, it gives CASTSSVRGPEEQYV.

This clonotype was seen a few times. The genes are TRBV4-1 and TRBJ2-7; D not resolved. The CDR3 runs to 15 residues. From germline, CDR1 is MGHRA and CDR2 YSYEKL. The V gene lost 2 bases and the J gene lost 4 bases, with 15 bases spanning the gap. CDR3 in amino acids: CASSQSSIGRYEQYF. CDR3 DNA sequence: TGCGCCAGCAGCCAAAGTTCCATCGGCAGATACGAGCAGTACTTC.

This clonotype has just a few counts. The CDR3 is CASSQVRPGTGGLGTEAFF. The CDR3 DNA reads TGTGCCAGCAGCCAAGTTCGCCCCGGGACAGGGGGCTTAGGCACTGAAGCTTTCTTT. The chain is built from TRBV4-2 and TRBJ1-1; 12 bases are a match to TRBD1. The CDR3 extends over 19 amino acids. Losses at the gene ends were 1 base for V and 4 bases for J; bases not matched to a gene: 13. Germline V gene sequence: CDR1 LGHNA, CDR2 YNFKEQ.

This clonotype was counted only a few times. J is TRBJ2-5 and V is TRBV25-1, with no clear D. Trimming cost V 4 bases and J 4 bases, with 13 bases left between them. Per germline, CDR1 MGHDK and CDR2 SYGVNS. This CDR3 has 14 amino acids. For the CDR3, the DNA is TGTGCCAGCAGTGTTCCAAGAGGTGGAGAGACCCAGTACTTC. This translates into CASSVPRGGETQYF. The whole variable domain, filled in from reference TRBV25-1 and TRBJ2-5, reads EADIYQTPRYLVIGTGKKITLECSQTMGHDKMYWYQQDPGMELHLIHYSYGVNSTEKGDLSSESTVSRIRTEHFPLTLESARPSHTSQYLCASSVPRGGETQYFGPGTRLLVL.

Many counts were recorded for this clonotype. The genes are TRBV24-1 and TRBJ1-1; possibly TRBD1 for D (5 bases). This CDR3 comprises 13 residues. Germline lookup yields CDR1 KGHDR and CDR2 SFDVKD. V lost 7 bases and J lost 4, with 12 bases in between. The CDR3 nucleotides are TGTGCCACCAGAGGGTCGGGGGGCACTGAAGCTTTCTTT. Its translation is CATRGSGGTEAFF.

As regards this clonotype: A read error may explain this, as a much larger clone is one base away. The chain recombines TRBV5-6 with TRBJ1-5, with D possibly matching TRBD1 (5 bases). The CDR3 covers 15 residues. Germline assignment: CDR1 SGHDT and CDR2 YYEEEE. The CDR3: CVSSLGGSWTQPQHF. The CDR3 nucleotides are TGTGTCAGCAGCTTGGGGGGATCGTGGACTCAGCCCCAGCATTTT.

The V and J genes are TRBV11-2 and TRBJ2-6; D remains ambiguous. The CDR3 has 14 residues. V lost 4 bases and J lost 3, with 7 bases in between. From germline, CDR1 is SGHAT and CDR2 FQNNGV. The CDR3 nucleotides are TGTGCCAGCAGCTCCCCCCGTGGGGCCAACGTCCTGACTTTC. Translation gives CASSSPRGANVLTF.

This clonotype was picked up a small number of times. V usage is TRBV5-6 and J usage is TRBJ1-5, with unresolved D. The V end was cut by 4 bases, the J end by 3 bases, with 17 bases between. The CDR3 runs to 16 residues. Looked up from germline, CDR1 is SGHDT and CDR2 is YYEEEE. DNA of the CDR3: TGTGCCAGCAGCCTAACAGTTGGCAGCCTCAATCAGCCCCAGCATTTT. Its protein is CASSLTVGSLNQPQHF.

This clonotype showed up just a few times. The rearrangement links TRBV7-8 to TRBJ1-5, with unresolved D. Per germline, CDR1 SGHVS and CDR2 FQNEAQ. The CDR3 totals 14 residues. V lost 7 bases and J 3 bases, leaving 13 bases between the germline ends. The CDR3 spells CASTLDGNNQPQHF. CDR3 in DNA: TGTGCCAGCACCCTCGACGGAAACAATCAGCCCCAGCATTTT.

The chain couples TRBV15 to TRBJ2-2; tentatively, D is TRBD1 or TRBD2 (6 bases each). CDR3 length equals 16 residues. The V end lost 0 bases, the J end lost 2 bases, and 10 bases lay between the germline ends. Looked up from germline, CDR1 is LNHNV and CDR2 is YYDKDF (reference sequence). The CDR3 protein is CATSRDGGPNTGELFF. The DNA of the CDR3 is TGTGCCACCAGCAGAGATGGGGGGCCAAACACCGGGGAGCTGTTTTTT. Looking up the rest from reference TRBV15 and TRBJ2-2 gives the full variable domain: DAMVIQNPRYQVTQFGKPVTLSCSQTLNHNVMYWYQQKSSQAPKLLFHYYDKDFNNEADTPDNFQSRRPNTSFCFLDIRSPGLGDTAMYLCATSRDGGPNTGELFFGEGSRLTVL.

This clonotype was found many times. The chain recombines TRBV3-1 with TRBJ1-4; no reliable D call. This CDR3 has 15 residues. Germline V gene lookup returns CDR1 LGHDT and CDR2 YNNKEL (reference sequence). Trimming removed 3 bases from V and 6 bases from J, with 14 bases in between. The CDR3 DNA follows: TGTGCCAGCAGCCATGACACGGGGATCGATGAAAAACTGTTTTTT. Its protein is CASSHDTGIDEKLFF.

V usage is TRBV3-1 and J usage is TRBJ1-1; D not resolved. Deletions cut 4 bases from V and 6 bases from J, with 12 bases between. Per the germline V gene, CDR1 is LGHDT and CDR2 is YNNKEL (reference sequence). The CDR3 consists of 13 residues. This CDR3 is CASSRTPPPEAFF. In nucleotides, the CDR3 is TGTGCCAGCAGCCGAACACCTCCCCCTGAAGCTTTCTTT.

The chain carries TRBV7-2 and TRBJ1-5, with D unresolved. The V and J ends lost 5 bases and 3 bases respectively, with 8 bases between them. The CDR3 is 13 amino acids. CDR1 SGHTA and CDR2 FQGNSA come from the germline V gene. CDR3 DNA sequence: TGTGCCAGCAGCCTCCGGAACAATCAGCCCCAGCATTTT. Translation gives CASSLRNNQPQHF.

This clonotype came up a few times. CDR3 loop: CASSSTGEVNYGYTF. The CDR3, as DNA: TGTGCCAGCAGCTCTACAGGGGAAGTAAACTATGGCTACACCTTC. This chain uses TRBV7-3 with TRBJ1-2, with 7 bases aligning to TRBD1. This CDR3 is 15 amino acids long. Germline CDR1 reads SGHTA; CDR2 reads FQGTGA. Losses at the gene ends were 4 bases for V and 2 bases for J; bases not matched to a gene: 7.

This chain uses TRBV21-1 with TRBJ2-5. TRBV21-1 constitutes a pseudogene. The CDR3 is made up of 15 amino acids. CDR3 in amino acids: CASRIEDGWKETQYF. Written as DNA, the CDR3 is TGTGCCAGCCGAATTGAGGACGGGTGGAAAGAGACCCAGTACTTC.

This clonotype was observed a few times. The chain has TRBV3-1 and TRBJ1-4; D not resolved. This CDR3 is built from 15 residues. V gave up 0 bases and J gave up 4 bases, with 9 bases separating them. CDR1 and CDR2 from the germline V gene are LGHDT and YNNKEL (reference sequence). CDR3: CASSQEGLNNEKLFF. The DNA for the CDR3 is TGTGCCAGCAGCCAAGAGGGGTTAAATAATGAAAAACTGTTTTTT.

This clonotype was found a few times. The chain carries TRBV9 and TRBJ2-2, with D tentatively TRBD1 (5 bases). Germline V gene lookup returns CDR1 SGDLS and CDR2 YYNGEE. Trimming removed 1 base at V and 4 bases at J, with 11 bases between. This CDR3 has 15 amino acids. In DNA form, the CDR3 reads TGTGCCAGCAGCGTACGGGCAGGGCCCACCGGGGAGCTGTTTTTT. The encoded protein is CASSVRAGPTGELFF.

The gene calls are TRBV7-2 and TRBJ1-1; D not resolved. This CDR3 region has 15 residues. Germline CDR1 and CDR2: SGHTA and FQGNSA. Trimming stripped 3 bases from V and 4 bases from J, with 15 bases between. The DNA of the CDR3 is TGTGCCAGCAGCTTGGTTGGGTGGGCCTCCACTGAAGCTTTCTTT. Encoded protein: CASSLVGWASTEAFF.

This chain links TRBV2 with TRBJ1-1; the D gene is possibly TRBD1 (5 bases). V dropped 5 bases and J dropped 10 bases, with 17 bases sitting between them. The CDR3 is made up of 13 amino acids. Per the germline V gene, CDR1 is SNHLY and CDR2 is FYNNEI. The CDR3 loop reads CASSRGTGVGAFF. In DNA, the CDR3 is TGTGCCAGCAGTCGAGGGACGGGAGTGGGAGCTTTCTTT.

The CDR3 sequence is CAWSEGLYLPEQYF. The CDR3 DNA follows: TGTGCCTGGAGTGAAGGGTTATATTTGCCCGAGCAGTACTTC. This chain connects TRBV30 to TRBJ2-7; no definite D call. The CDR3 has 14 residues. V was pared by 1 base and J by 6 bases, with 16 bases between. CDR1 GTSNPN and CDR2 SVGIG come from the germline V gene (reference sequence). The full variable domain, with the rest looked up from reference TRBV30 and TRBJ2-7, is SQTIHQWPATLVQPVGSPLSLECTVEGTSNPNLYWYRQAAGRGLQLLFYSVGIGQISSEVPQNLSASRPQDRQFILSSKKLLLSDSGFYLCAWSEGLYLPEQYFGPGTRLTVT.

This clonotype was detected ten times or more. The chain couples TRBV28 to TRBJ2-1, with D possibly being TRBD2 (5 bases). CDR1 and CDR2 from the germline V gene are MDHEN and SYDVKM. Deletions cut 4 bases from V and 10 bases from J, with 17 bases between. This CDR3 has 14 residues. In DNA, the CDR3 is TGTGCCAGCAGTTACTGGCGGACTCCTCAGGAGCAGTTCTTC. It codes for CASSYWRTPQEQFF.

In its sample, this clonotype was seen a few times. The chain has TRBV7-2 and TRBJ2-3, with 8 bases that match TRBD1. This CDR3 spans 15 amino acids. The ends lost 7 bases at V and 6 bases at J; junction bases unmatched: 12. CDR1 is SGHTA and CDR2 is FQGNSA in the germline V gene. The chain's CDR3 is CASIRTGQGTDTQYF. CDR3 nucleotides: TGTGCCAGCATACGGACAGGACAGGGTACCGATACGCAGTATTTT.

CDR3 coding DNA: TGTGCCAGCAGCTTAAGAACGAGGGCCGAGCAGTACTTC. This translates into CASSLRTRAEQYF. The chain joins TRBV7-2 to TRBJ2-7; D is perhaps TRBD2 (5 bases). The CDR3 covers 13 residues. Trimming took 2 bases from V and 6 from J, leaving 11 bases between them. CDR1 and CDR2 (germline): SGHTA, FQGNSA.

V gene TRBV11-3 combines with J gene TRBJ2-3; TRBD2 might be the D (5 bases). The V gene lost 5 bases and the J gene lost 6 bases, with 18 bases spanning the gap. The germline V gene encodes CDR1 SGHNT and CDR2 YENEEA. This CDR3 comprises 15 residues. The CDR3 bases are TGTGCCAGCAGCCCATTCCCCTCGGGGATCGATACGCAGTATTTT. Its protein is CASSPFPSGIDTQYF.

This clonotype was picked up a small number of times. The V and J genes are TRBV4-2 and TRBJ2-7; no clear D gene. The CDR3 runs 14 residues. CDR1 LGHNA and CDR2 YNFKEQ come from the germline V gene. V was trimmed by 0 bases and J by 1 base, leaving 7 bases between them. CDR3 protein: CASSQEVASYEQYF. DNA of the CDR3: TGTGCCAGCAGCCAAGAGGTAGCTTCCTACGAGCAGTACTTC.

This clonotype has only a few counts. This chain connects TRBV10-3 to TRBJ1-6; maybe TRBD1 (6 bases). The CDR3 is made up of 14 amino acids. CDR1 is ENHRY and CDR2 is SYGVKD in the germline V gene. Trimming shortened V by 2 bases and J by 9 bases, and 11 bases separated the two germline ends. CDR3 bases: TGTGCCATCAGTGAGCCAGGGGCGAGTTCACCCCTCCACTTT. It encodes CAISEPGASSPLHF.

This clonotype appeared a few times. The CDR3 DNA sequence: TGTGCCAGCAGCTTAGTCCTTGGGGGGATATGGACCTTC. Translating gives CASSLVLGGIWTF. This rearrangement joins TRBV11-2 to TRBJ1-2; D perhaps matches TRBD1 (5 bases). V dropped 1 base and J dropped 14 bases, with 17 bases sitting between them. The V gene's germline CDR1 is SGHAT and CDR2 FQNNGV. This CDR3 is built from 13 residues.

V is TRBV7-2 and J is TRBJ2-5, with a possible D match to TRBD2 (5 bases). The CDR3 runs 14 residues. With 5 bases removed from V and 3 bases from J, the gap between germline ends came to 13 bases. Germline V gene lookup returns CDR1 SGHTA and CDR2 FQGNSA. CDR3 sequence reads: CASSPRSGKETQYF. As DNA, the CDR3 is TGTGCCAGCAGCCCTCGAAGCGGCAAAGAGACCCAGTACTTC.

This clonotype turned up a few times. This CDR3 is CATSRGQGQPQHF. The DNA of the CDR3 is TGTGCCACCAGCAGGGGACAGGGACAGCCCCAGCATTTT. V gene TRBV15 combines with J gene TRBJ1-5; 9 nucleotides line up with TRBD1. Unmatched junction bases numbered 1, after V lost 3 bases and J lost 7 bases. Germline values: CDR1 LNHNV, CDR2 YYDKDF (reference sequence). The CDR3 sequence is 13 residues long. The variable domain in full, completed from reference TRBV15 and TRBJ1-5, reads DAMVIQNPRYQVTQFGKPVTLSCSQTLNHNVMYWYQQKSSQAPKLLFHYYDKDFNNEADTPDNFQSRRPNTSFCFLDIRSPGLGDTAMYLCATSRGQGQPQHFGDGTRLSIL.

This clonotype was seen a few times. The chain is built from TRBV7-9 and TRBJ2-2; 7 nucleotides match TRBD1. With 1 base clipped from V and 5 bases from J, the junction kept 4 bases outside the gene matches. Germline-derived CDR1 and CDR2 are SEHNR and FQNEAQ (reference sequence). The length of the CDR3 is 15 residues. The CDR3 DNA reads as TGTGCCAGCAGCTTAGGACAGGGAGAAACCGGGGAGCTGTTTTTT. Translating it yields CASSLGQGETGELFF.

This clonotype was recorded a few times. J is TRBJ1-6 and V is TRBV3-1; 7 bases are a match to TRBD1. This CDR3 comprises 16 residues. Germline trimming cut 5 bases from V and 4 bases from J; bases unmatched to any gene: 8. Germline CDR1 and CDR2: LGHDT and YNNKEL (reference sequence). The chain's CDR3 is CASSLTGTEYNSPLHF. Written as DNA, the CDR3 is TGTGCCAGCAGCTTGACCGGGACAGAATATAATTCACCCCTCCACTTT.

This clonotype occurred many times. The chain has TRBV24-1 and TRBJ2-5, with no clear D. The germline V and J ends were trimmed by 3 bases and 5 bases, with 9 bases remaining between them. This CDR3 region has 13 residues. Per the germline V gene, CDR1 is KGHDR and CDR2 is SFDVKD. The CDR3 nucleotides are TGTGCCACCAGTGATGGTCCTACGGAGACCCAGTACTTC. Translation gives CATSDGPTETQYF.